What follows is one T cell receptor beta chain and its context. This clonotype was counted many times. The antigen this receptor binds is unknown. Base qualities are missing; no much larger clone stands one base away. Receptor libraries were prepared by PCR. The reads were generated on a HiSeq X Ten. TCRdb reprocessing: public reads trimmed at Q25 with fastp, clones called with MiXCR, in-frame beta chains kept. Identical CDR3 proteins give one entry, which carries the most common genes and DNA. The table for this sample lists about 9,000 distinct CDR3 sequences; approximately 48% of them were counted only once. The ten largest clones take up around 20% of the sample. The donors were patients who had localized lung adenocarcinoma, which is a subtype of non-small cell lung cancer. These samples came from the margins of localized lung adenocarcinomas. For TCR repertoire analysis, CD4+ T cells taken from tumor tissue were profiled apart from CD8+ T cells.

From cysteine to phenylalanine, the CDR3 is 11 amino acids long. The CDR3 DNA has 33 bases and is translated from base 1. V drops 9 bases and J drops 5 bases, leaving 10 bases in between. The germline V gene supplies CDR1 MNHNS and CDR2 SASEGT. This record comes from a study of CD4 and CD8 cells across lung adenocarcinoma regions (dated by TCRdb to 2017 to 2018). Describing the broader study: Intratumor heterogeneity of the T cell receptor repertoire was examined by comparing tumor centers with tumor margins.

This receptor chain uses TRBV6-1 and TRBJ1-2; the D gene cannot be named for sure. Sequences were obtained from CD4+ T cells from the margin of a lung tumor. This specimen's cell subset or site label, per the study, means: tumor margin region. The source is a female donor with lung adenocarcinoma. The CD4 and CD8 labels of this study may be unreliable. For the CDR3, the sequence is CASDTDYGYTF. The DNA sequence reads TGTGCCAGTGACACCGATTATGGCTACACCTTC.